One and the same sample provided the 5 T cell receptor beta chains below, sequenced in a study of beta chain features in type 1 diabetes. Every isolated RNA sample was fully reverse transcribed, so sequencing captured expressed TCRB transcripts. The repertoire was sequenced with immunoSEQ multiplex PCR; TCRdb's copy has only in-frame clones and lacks some. Among over 65,000 clones listed, approximately 32% were seen once. The sample consisted of stem cell memory CD4+ T cells from blood. These receptors were obtained from a woman between 18 and 29 years old in good health.

This clone was counted only a few times. The chain employs TRBV7-9 and TRBJ2-7, with TRBD1 as a possible D gene (6 bases). V lost 8 bases to trimming and J lost 5 bases, with 13 bases between them. The CDR3 length is 12 residues. The V gene's germline CDR1 is SEHNR and CDR2 FQNEAQ (reference sequence). CDR3 sequence reads: CASRSGDNEQYF. The CDR3 DNA reads TGTGCCAGCCGCTCAGGGGACAACGAGCAGTACTTC.

The chain links TRBV30 to TRBJ1-5; D call uncertain. Looked up from germline, CDR1 is GTSNPN and CDR2 is SVGIG (reference sequence). V was cut by 2 bases and J by 5 bases, with 10 bases left in between. The CDR3 is 13 residues long. In nucleotides, the CDR3 is TGTGCCTGGAGTAAAACTGATTATCAGCCCCAGCATTTT. Its protein is CAWSKTDYQPQHF. The variable domain in full, completed from reference TRBV30 and TRBJ1-5, reads SQTIHQWPATLVQPVGSPLSLECTVEGTSNPNLYWYRQAAGRGLQLLFYSVGIGQISSEVPQNLSASRPQDRQFILSSKKLLLSDSGFYLCAWSKTDYQPQHFGDGTRLSIL.

This clone was seen a few times. The chain combines TRBV7-9 with TRBJ2-3; 11 nucleotides line up with TRBD2. J lost 11 bases, V lost 5 bases, and 3 bases had no gene match. From germline, CDR1 is SEHNR and CDR2 FQNEAQ (reference sequence). The CDR3 is made up of 12 amino acids. The CDR3 nucleotides read TGTGCCAGCAGCATCACTAGCGGGGGGCAGTATTTT. Protein: CASSITSGGQYF.

V and J are TRBV4-1 and TRBJ2-3; 7 bases fit TRBD1. Germline V gives CDR1 MGHRA, CDR2 YSYEKL. With 3 bases clipped from V and 0 bases from J, the junction kept 6 bases outside the gene matches. CDR3 length equals 16 residues. The CDR3 nucleotides are TGCGCCAGCAGCCAGGGACAGCTAACTAGCACAGATACGCAGTATTTT. This gives the protein CASSQGQLTSTDTQYF.

In its sample, this clone was seen once. The J gene is TRBJ1-2, the V gene TRBV19; D gene unclear. The V gene lost 3 bases and the J gene lost 0 bases, with 8 bases spanning the gap. Germline assignment: CDR1 LNHDA and CDR2 SQIVND (reference sequence). The CDR3 length is 14 residues. The CDR3 DNA reads TGTGCCAGTAGTATCCCCTATACTAACTATGGCTACACCTTC. It yields the protein CASSIPYTNYGYTF. The variable domain in full, completed from reference TRBV19 and TRBJ1-2, reads DGGITQSPKYLFRKEGQNVTLSCEQNLNHDAMYWYRQDPGQGLRLIYYSQIVNDFQKGDIAEGYSVSREKKESFPLTVTSAQKNPTAFYLCASSIPYTNYGYTFGSGTRLTVV.